The clone carrying this TCR beta chain was picked up many times. Its specificity is unknown. V lost 2 bases and J lost 7, with 14 bases in between. This CDR3 region has 13 residues. Germline-derived CDR1 and CDR2 are SQVTM and ANQGSEA. The time point was: sample taken at primary tumor resection. The presence of a unique molecular identifier marked each TCR cDNA molecule. TCRdb fed the 5' RACE reads into MiXCR, producing one record per CDR3 protein. Seen here are 100,000 or so distinct CDR3 sequences, 3.5% to 5% observed once, and the top ten hold approximately 22%. The sample originates from a study of spatial heterogeneity in lung cancer. Study conclusions and caveats: Mutation counts in tumors were tracked by counts of expanded intratumoral alpha and beta TCRs.

The receptor comes from a male donor with early-stage non-small cell lung cancer. The sample in question was lung tumor tissue, obtained at surgery. This chain links TRBV29-1 with TRBJ1-1; no clear D gene. The CDR3 loop is CSVEKVFLGEAFF. CDR3 nucleotides: TGCAGCGTTGAAAAGGTCTTCTTAGGTGAAGCTTTCTTT.